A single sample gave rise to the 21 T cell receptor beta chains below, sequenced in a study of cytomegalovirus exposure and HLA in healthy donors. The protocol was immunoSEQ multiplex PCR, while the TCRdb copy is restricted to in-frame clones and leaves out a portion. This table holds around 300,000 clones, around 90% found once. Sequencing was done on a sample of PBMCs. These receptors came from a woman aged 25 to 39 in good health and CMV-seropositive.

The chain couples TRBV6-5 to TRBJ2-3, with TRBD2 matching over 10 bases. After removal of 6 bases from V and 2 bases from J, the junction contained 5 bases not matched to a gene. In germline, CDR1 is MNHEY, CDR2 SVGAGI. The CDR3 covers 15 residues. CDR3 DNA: TGTGCCAGCAGCCCGGGACTAGCGAACACAGATACGCAGTATTTT. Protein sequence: CASSPGLANTDTQYF.

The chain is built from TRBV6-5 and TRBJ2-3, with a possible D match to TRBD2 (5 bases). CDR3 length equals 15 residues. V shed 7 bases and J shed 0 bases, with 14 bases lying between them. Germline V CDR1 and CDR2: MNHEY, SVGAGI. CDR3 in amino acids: CASKSRGSSTDTQYF. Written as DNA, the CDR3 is TGTGCCAGCAAATCCCGGGGATCTAGCACAGATACGCAGTATTTT.

The CDR3 here is CASTSGQGASTQYF. The CDR3 region has the DNA TGTGCCAGCACCTCGGGACAGGGGGCCTCGACCCAGTACTTC. This chain links TRBV5-4 with TRBJ2-5; TRBD1 aligns across 12 bases. From germline, CDR1 is SGHNT and CDR2 YYREEE (reference sequence). V was clipped by 6 bases and J by 7 bases; unmatched bases: 7. CDR3 length equals 14 residues.

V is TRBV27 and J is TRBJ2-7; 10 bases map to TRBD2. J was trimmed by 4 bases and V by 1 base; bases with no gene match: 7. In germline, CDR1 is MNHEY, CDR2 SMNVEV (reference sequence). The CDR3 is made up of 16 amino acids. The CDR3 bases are TGTGCCAGCAGTTTATTTGCTAGCGGGGGTCGTTACGAGCAGTACTTC. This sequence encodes CASSLFASGGRYEQYF.

CDR3 amino acids: CAWDPGPRGRELFF. CDR3 DNA: TGTGCCTGGGACCCGGGACCTAGGGGCCGGGAGCTGTTTTTT. The chain recombines TRBV30 with TRBJ2-2, with D perhaps given as TRBD1 or TRBD2 (5 bases each). Germline V lookup: CDR1 GTSNPN, CDR2 SVGIG (reference sequence). The V end was cut by 5 bases, the J end by 9 bases, with 19 bases between. The CDR3 has 14 amino acids.

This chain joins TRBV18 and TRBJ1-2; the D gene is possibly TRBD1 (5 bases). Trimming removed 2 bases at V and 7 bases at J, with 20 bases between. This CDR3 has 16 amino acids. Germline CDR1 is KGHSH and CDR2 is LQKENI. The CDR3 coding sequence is TGTGCCAGCTCACCATCAGGCGTGGCAGGGCCGCCTGGCTACACCTTC. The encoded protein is CASSPSGVAGPPGYTF.

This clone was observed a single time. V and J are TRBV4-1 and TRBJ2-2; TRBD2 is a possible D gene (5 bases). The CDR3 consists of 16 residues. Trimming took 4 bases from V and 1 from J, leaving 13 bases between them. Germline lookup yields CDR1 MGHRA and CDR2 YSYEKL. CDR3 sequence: CASSPAGERNTGELFF. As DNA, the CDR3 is TGCGCCAGCAGCCCCGCCGGGGAGCGGAACACCGGGGAGCTGTTTTTT.

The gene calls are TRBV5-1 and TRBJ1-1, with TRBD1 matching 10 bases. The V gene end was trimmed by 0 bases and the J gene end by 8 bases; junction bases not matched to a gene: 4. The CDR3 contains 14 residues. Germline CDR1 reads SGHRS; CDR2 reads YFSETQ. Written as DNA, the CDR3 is TGCGCCAGCAGCTTGGAAGGACAGGGGGGAGAAGCTTTCTTT. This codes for CASSLEGQGGEAFF. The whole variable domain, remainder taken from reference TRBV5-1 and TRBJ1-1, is KAGVTQTPRYLIKTRGQQVTLSCSPISGHRSVSWYQQTPGQGLQFLFEYFSETQRNKGNFPGRFSGRQFSNSRSEMNVSTLELGDSALYLCASSLEGQGGEAFFGQGTRLTVV.

CDR3 sequence: CASSFTGISNQPQHF. DNA of the CDR3: TGTGCCAGCAGCTTTACAGGGATAAGTAACCAGCCCCAGCATTTT. The rearrangement joins TRBV7-2 to TRBJ1-5; TRBD1 is a possible D gene (6 bases). Germline lookup yields CDR1 SGHTA and CDR2 FQGNSA. The ends were cut back, 3 bases at V and 7 bases at J, with 16 bases in the middle. The CDR3 has 15 residues.

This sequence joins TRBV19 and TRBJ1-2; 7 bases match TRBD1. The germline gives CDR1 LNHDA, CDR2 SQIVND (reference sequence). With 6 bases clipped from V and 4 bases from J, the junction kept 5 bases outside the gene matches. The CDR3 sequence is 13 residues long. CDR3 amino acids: CASSLGQSYGYTF. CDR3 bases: TGTGCCAGTAGCCTGGGACAGTCCTATGGCTACACCTTC.

In nucleotides, the CDR3 is TGTGCCAGCAGCTTAACCCCTACGACAGGGGGCACTGAAGCTTTCTTT. Amino acid sequence: CASSLTPTTGGTEAFF. This chain connects TRBV7-3 to TRBJ1-1, with 9 bases identical to TRBD1. V was pared by 0 bases and J by 4 bases, with 6 bases of the junction left unmatched. Germline CDR1 is SGHTA and CDR2 is FQGTGA. The CDR3 is 16 residues long.

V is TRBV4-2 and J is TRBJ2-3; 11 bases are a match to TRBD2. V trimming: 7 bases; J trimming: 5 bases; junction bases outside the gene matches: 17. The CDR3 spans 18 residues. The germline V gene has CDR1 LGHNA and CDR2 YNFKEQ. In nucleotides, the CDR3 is TGTGCCAGCAACCCGAAGGGATCGACTAGCGGGGATATAGATACGCAGTATTTT. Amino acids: CASNPKGSTSGDIDTQYF.

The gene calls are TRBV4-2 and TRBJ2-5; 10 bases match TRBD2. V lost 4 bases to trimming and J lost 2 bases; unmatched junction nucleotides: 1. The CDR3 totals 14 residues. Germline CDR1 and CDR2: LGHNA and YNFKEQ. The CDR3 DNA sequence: TGTGCCAGCAGCCGGACTAGCGGACAAGAGACCCAGTACTTC. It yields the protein CASSRTSGQETQYF.

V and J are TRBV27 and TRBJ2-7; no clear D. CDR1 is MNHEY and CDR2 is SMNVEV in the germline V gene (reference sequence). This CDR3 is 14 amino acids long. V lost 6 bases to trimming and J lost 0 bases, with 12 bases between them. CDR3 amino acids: CASSLDTGSYEQYF. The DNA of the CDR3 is TGTGCCAGCAGCCTCGATACGGGCTCCTACGAGCAGTACTTC.

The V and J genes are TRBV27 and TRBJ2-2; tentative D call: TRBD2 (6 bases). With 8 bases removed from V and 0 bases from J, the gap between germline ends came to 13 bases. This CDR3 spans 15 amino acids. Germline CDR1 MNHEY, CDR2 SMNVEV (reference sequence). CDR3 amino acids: CASRLGGANTGELFF. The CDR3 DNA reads TGTGCCAGCCGGTTGGGCGGGGCGAACACCGGGGAGCTGTTTTTT.

The DNA for the CDR3 is TGCGCCAGCAGCTTGTATCAGGGCTACGAGCAGTACTTC. Encoded protein: CASSLYQGYEQYF. This rearrangement joins TRBV5-1 to TRBJ2-7; the D gene is possibly TRBD1 (5 bases). Trimming removed 1 base at V and 3 bases at J, with 8 bases between. This CDR3 is 13 amino acids long. Per germline, CDR1 SGHRS and CDR2 YFSETQ.

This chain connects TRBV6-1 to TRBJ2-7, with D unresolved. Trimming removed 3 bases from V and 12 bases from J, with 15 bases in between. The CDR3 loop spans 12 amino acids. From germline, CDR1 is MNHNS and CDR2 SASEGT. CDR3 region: CASSDDPQLGYF. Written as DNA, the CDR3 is TGTGCCAGCAGTGACGACCCCCAGTTGGGGTACTTC.

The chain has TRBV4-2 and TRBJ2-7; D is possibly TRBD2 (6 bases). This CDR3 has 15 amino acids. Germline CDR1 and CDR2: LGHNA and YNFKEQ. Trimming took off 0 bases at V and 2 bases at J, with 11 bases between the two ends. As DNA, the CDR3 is TGTGCCAGCAGCCAAGAGCTGGGAGGCACCTACGAGCAGTACTTC. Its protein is CASSQELGGTYEQYF.

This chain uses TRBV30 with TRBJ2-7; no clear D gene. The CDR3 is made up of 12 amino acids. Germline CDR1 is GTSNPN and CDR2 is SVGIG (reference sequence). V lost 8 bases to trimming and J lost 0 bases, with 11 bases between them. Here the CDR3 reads CAGIRGSYEQYF. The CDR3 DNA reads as TGTGCCGGCATAAGAGGCTCCTACGAGCAGTACTTC.

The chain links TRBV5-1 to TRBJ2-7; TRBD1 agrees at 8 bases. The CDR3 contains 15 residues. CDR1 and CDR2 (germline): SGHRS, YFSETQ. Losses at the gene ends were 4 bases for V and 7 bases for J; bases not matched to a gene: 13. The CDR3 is CASSTAGTGRTEQYF. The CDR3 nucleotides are TGCGCCAGCAGCACGGCCGGGACAGGCCGAACGGAGCAGTACTTC. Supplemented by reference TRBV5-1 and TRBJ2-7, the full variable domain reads KAGVTQTPRYLIKTRGQQVTLSCSPISGHRSVSWYQQTPGQGLQFLFEYFSETQRNKGNFPGRFSGRQFSNSRSEMNVSTLELGDSALYLCASSTAGTGRTEQYFGPGTRLTVT.

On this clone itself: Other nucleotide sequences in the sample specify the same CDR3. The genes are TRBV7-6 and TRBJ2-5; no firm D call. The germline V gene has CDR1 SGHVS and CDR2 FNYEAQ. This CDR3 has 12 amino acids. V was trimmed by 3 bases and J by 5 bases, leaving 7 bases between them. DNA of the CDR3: TGTGCCAGCAGCTTGGCAGAGGAGACCCAGTACTTC. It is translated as CASSLAEETQYF.